Below, 5 T cell receptor beta chains from the same sample are listed, as sequenced in a study of identical twins. TCRdb re-analysed the 5' RACE reads in MiXCR, keeping a single row per CDR3 protein. This sample has around 470,000 distinct CDR3 sequences, with 13% to 15% found just once. These same data were also listed under a study on yellow fever vaccine responses in identical twins.

The source material was CD4+ T cells sorted from blood. These receptors all stem from a woman younger than 30 in good health.

This clonotype was recorded a few times. This chain joins TRBV24-1 and TRBJ2-1, with 8 positions matching TRBD1. This CDR3 comprises 16 residues. V lost 4 bases to trimming and J lost 3 bases; unmatched junction nucleotides: 7. Germline V lookup: CDR1 KGHDR, CDR2 SFDVKD. As DNA, the CDR3 is TGTGCCACCAGTGAACTTGGACAGGGTCGCTACAATGAGCAGTTCTTC. This encodes CATSELGQGRYNEQFF.

Only a few counts were recorded for this clonotype. The chain combines TRBV6-2 or TRBV6-3 with TRBJ2-1; no clear D. CDR3 size: 15 residues. Germline V gene sequence: CDR1 MNHEY, CDR2 SVGEGT. The V end was cut by 5 bases, the J end by 1 base, with 12 bases between. The CDR3 bases are TGTGCCAGCAGTCAAATGGCCTTATCCTACAATGAGCAGTTCTTC. Its protein is CASSQMALSYNEQFF.

This clonotype was found a few times. This rearrangement joins TRBV20-1 to TRBJ2-7; 12 bases fit TRBD1. The CDR3 has 14 residues. From germline, CDR1 is DFQATT and CDR2 SNEGSKA (reference sequence). Trimming cost V 1 base and J 6 bases; bases outside gene matches: 4. CDR3 loop: CSARAGTGGGEQYF. As DNA, the CDR3 is TGCAGTGCTAGAGCCGGGACAGGGGGCGGCGAGCAGTACTTC.

This chain connects TRBV2 to TRBJ2-5; D assignment may be TRBD1 or TRBD2 (5 bases each). CDR3 length: 16 amino acids. Per germline, CDR1 SNHLY and CDR2 FYNNEI. V was pared by 8 bases and J by 1 base, with 20 bases between. The CDR3 loop is CASLLRAGTSQETQYF. The CDR3 region has the DNA TGTGCCAGCCTTCTACGCGCCGGGACGTCCCAAGAGACCCAGTACTTC. The variable domain in full, with the rest retrieved from reference TRBV2 and TRBJ2-5, is EPEVTQTPSHQVTQMGQEVILRCVPISNHLYFYWYRQILGQKVEFLVSFYNNEISEKSEIFDDQFSVERPDGSNFTLKIRSTKLEDSAMYFCASLLRAGTSQETQYFGPGTRLLVL.

Only a few counts were recorded for this clonotype. The chain combines TRBV2 with TRBJ1-5, with 9 bases identical to TRBD1. The V gene end was trimmed by 5 bases and the J gene end by 7 bases; junction bases not matched to a gene: 6. The CDR3 sequence is 14 residues long. The germline CDR1 and CDR2 sequences are SNHLY and FYNNEI. In DNA, the CDR3 is TGTGCCAGCAGTTTACAGGGGGCGGTCCAGCCCCAGCATTTT. This gives the protein CASSLQGAVQPQHF.